A selection of T cell receptor beta chains follows, all from one sample in a study of cytomegalovirus exposure and HLA in healthy donors. Measured with immunoSEQ multiplex PCR; TCRdb has only the in-frame clones, and not every one. Of about 170,000 clones detected, around 73% appear once; the ten largest clones hold approximately 5.4%. The specimen sequenced was PBMCs. The origin of the receptors is a woman aged 18-29 years in good health and CMV-seropositive. Both conserved end residues are part of each CDR3. The D gene is left open where the match is weak. Expanded clones are given a class, and other clones once, few, many or no size at all.

d_call	v_call	clone_size	j_call	cdr3_nt	cdr3_aa
TRBD1	TRBV7-2	.	TRBJ2-7	TGTGCCAGCAGCTTCAAACAGGGGGCACCCTCCTACGAGCAGTACTTC	CASSFKQGAPSYEQYF
TRBD1	TRBV13	.	TRBJ2-7	TGTGCCAGCAGCTTAACGGGACAGAACTACGAGCAGTACTTC	CASSLTGQNYEQYF
.	TRBV7-2	.	TRBJ2-5	TGTGCCAGCAGCTTCCGGGGGGCGGAGACCCAGTACTTC	CASSFRGAETQYF
TRBD1	TRBV27	.	TRBJ1-4	TGTGCCAGCAGGGCAGGGGGCGCGTATGAAAAACTGTTTTTT	CASRAGGAYEKLFF
TRBD1	TRBV27	few	TRBJ1-2	TGTGCCAGCAGTTGGGGACAGGGGAATGGCTACACCTTC	CASSWGQGNGYTF
TRBD2	TRBV4-1	.	TRBJ2-3	TGCGCCAGCAGCCATCCGACTAGCGGGGTCGGGGATACGCAGTATTTT	CASSHPTSGVGDTQYF
.	TRBV2	.	TRBJ2-3	TGTGCCAGCAGTGAATGGCCAGCAGATACGCAGTATTTT	CASSEWPADTQYF
.	TRBV11-2	few	TRBJ2-3	TGTGCCAGCAGCATCAGGGGAAGTGAAGACGTAGATACGCAGTATTTT	CASSIRGSEDVDTQYF
.	TRBV5-8	.	TRBJ1-1	TGTGCCAGCAGCTTTTGGCCCCACCAGACTGAAGCTTTCTTT	CASSFWPHQTEAFF
TRBD1	TRBV27	.	TRBJ2-7	TGTGCCAGCAGCGTTGACAGGGGGCCGGCCTACGAGCAGTACTTC	CASSVDRGPAYEQYF
TRBD1	TRBV2	.	TRBJ1-2	TGTGCCAGCAGCCCCAAGACAGGGAGCTATGGCTACACCTTC	CASSPKTGSYGYTF
.	TRBV4-3	.	TRBJ1-2	TGCGCCAGCAGCCAAGAAAAAGGAGACCTCTATGGCTACACCTTC	CASSQEKGDLYGYTF
TRBD2	TRBV5-6	.	TRBJ2-5	TGTGCCAGCAGCTTACCTTTGACTAGCGACGAGACCCAGTACTTC	CASSLPLTSDETQYF
.	TRBV4-1	.	TRBJ2-1	TGCGCCAGCAGCCACGGAGGGGTCAATGAGCAGTTCTTC	CASSHGGVNEQFF
.	TRBV20-1	few	TRBJ1-2	TGCAGTGCCGCCGAGGCCTACACCTTC	CSAAEAYTF
.	TRBV6-5	.	TRBJ2-7	TGTGCCAGCAGGGAATCCGGGGGGCCCTACGAGCAGTACTTC	CASRESGGPYEQYF
TRBD2	TRBV29-1	.	TRBJ2-3	TGCAGCGTTGAGTTCGGGGGGGATACGCAGTATTTT	CSVEFGGDTQYF
TRBD1	TRBV4-3	once	TRBJ2-5	TGCGCCAGCAGCCAAGACAGGGGGCGTATGGACTCGGAGGAGACCCAGTACTTC	CASSQDRGRMDSEETQYF